This TCR beta chain was retrieved from a study of T cells after yellow fever vaccination. The V gene's germline CDR1 is DFQATT and CDR2 SNEGSKA (reference sequence). CDR3 length: 11 residues. Trimming took 1 base from V and 8 from J, leaving 5 bases between them. By 5'RACE template switching, TCR cDNA was produced, with a universal primer site and UMIs added in the process. TCRdb analysed the 5' RACE reads with MiXCR anew, one entry per CDR3 protein. The top ten hold around a sixth of the sample, which has under 700,000 distinct CDR3 sequences, around 16% seen once. Comment on this clonotype: Its target is unknown.

Study-wide findings and caveats: Detected again after the booster were most primary-vaccination clones, at about 96% CD4 and 88% CD8.

This TCR derives from a man aged 18 to 29 who received the YFV17D yellow fever vaccine. The chain recombines TRBV20-1 with TRBJ1-4, with D unresolved. Sequencing was performed on PBMCs, taken about 5 days after the first yellow fever vaccination. CDR3 sequence: CSARGYEKLFF. In DNA form, the CDR3 reads TGCAGTGCTAGAGGTTACGAAAAACTGTTTTTT.